This TCR beta chain came from a study of blood T cell repertoires in COVID-19. Overall study context: Samples came from the United States, Italy and Spain, spanning acute and convalescent COVID-19. In each case, the material was cDNA or gDNA derived from T cells, B-cell-depleted T cells, or PBMCs.

V lost 6 bases, J lost 2 bases, and 8 bases lay in between. The germline V gene has CDR1 MDHEN and CDR2 SYDVKM. The CDR3 is 12 residues long. Authors' methods: Nucleated cell counts were estimated from reference gene primer amplification. Assay: immunoSEQ multiplex PCR; the TCRdb copy retains only in-frame clones and omits some. That table is the source of V, J and clone size, and D and trimming were worked out from the DNA. The table includes some 400,000 clones, about 88% detected once. The chain recombines TRBV28 with TRBJ2-7; D unclear. Sequencing was done on a sample of peripheral blood. The sequence was collected from a human donor in a cohort sampled during active COVID-19. CDR3 coding DNA: TGTGCCAGCAGACCCCGAGCCTACGAGCAGTACTTC. It specifies CASRPRAYEQYF.